What follows are 8 T cell receptor beta chains derived from one specimen sequenced in a study of Ad26.COV2.S vaccination and SARS-CoV-2 variants. Profiled with immunoSEQ multiplex PCR; TCRdb holds only in-frame clones, not every one. The sample contains 300,000 to 400,000 clones, 86% of which appear only once. Treatment denoted: about 20 received Ad26.COV2.S at low or high dose, single or two shots; roughly 5 received placebo; per-sample allocation not given. Material that was analyzed had been drawn on day 63 after the first vaccine or placebo injection. The input for sequencing was peripheral blood, taken in a trial of Ad26.COV2.S vaccine versus placebo. The receptors were sampled from a person aged 18-60 years who received the Ad26.COV2.S COVID-19 vaccine or a placebo.

V gene TRBV7-2 combines with J gene TRBJ1-6; 7 bases line up with TRBD1. Trimming removed 5 bases from V and 5 bases from J; junction bases left unmatched: 12. In germline, CDR1 is SGHTA, CDR2 FQGNSA. The CDR3 extends over 17 amino acids. The CDR3 sequence: CASSPSWGGGDNSPLHF. The CDR3 DNA reads TGTGCCAGCAGCCCCTCGTGGGGAGGGGGCGATAATTCACCCCTCCACTTT.

V gene TRBV5-6 combines with J gene TRBJ2-5; 10 nucleotides line up with TRBD1. This CDR3 comprises 13 residues. Unmatched junction bases numbered 2, after V lost 3 bases and J lost 6 bases. Per germline, CDR1 SGHDT and CDR2 YYEEEE. The CDR3: CASSWGQGKTQYF. In DNA form, the CDR3 reads TGTGCCAGCAGCTGGGGACAGGGGAAGACCCAGTACTTC.

CDR3 loop: CASSLVGGIGGPQPQHF. In DNA form, the CDR3 reads TGTGCCAGCAGCTTAGTCGGTGGAATTGGGGGGCCTCAGCCCCAGCATTTT. The chain uses TRBV7-9 and TRBJ1-5; a weak D match, TRBD1 (6 bases). V was clipped by 1 base and J by 6 bases, with 19 bases between them. Germline V CDR1 and CDR2: SEHNR, FQNEAQ (reference sequence). The CDR3 consists of 17 residues.

The chain couples TRBV5-8 to TRBJ2-7, with D possibly being TRBD1 or TRBD2 (5 bases each). Trimming shortened V by 5 bases and J by 6 bases, and 12 bases separated the two germline ends. The CDR3 has 12 amino acids. Germline values: CDR1 SGHTS, CDR2 YDEGEE. The CDR3 is CASRYGGTEQYF. CDR3 coding DNA: TGTGCCAGCAGGTATGGGGGTACCGAGCAGTACTTC.

This sequence joins TRBV11-2 and TRBJ2-5, with D possibly matching TRBD1 (6 bases). The ends were cut back, 3 bases at V and 1 base at J, with 18 bases in the middle. This CDR3 is 17 amino acids long. Germline values: CDR1 SGHAT, CDR2 FQNNGV. In nucleotides, the CDR3 is TGTGCCAGCAGCTTGTTCGACAGGCCGCGAACCCAAGAGACCCAGTACTTC. It encodes CASSLFDRPRTQETQYF.

The gene calls are TRBV5-1 and TRBJ1-2; 7 nucleotides line up with TRBD1. The CDR3 length is 15 residues. CDR1 and CDR2 (germline): SGHRS, YFSETQ. V gave up 4 bases and J gave up 4 bases; unmatched junction bases: 10. This CDR3 reads CASSTDRARSYGYTF. The CDR3 coding sequence is TGCGCCAGCAGCACTGACAGGGCGCGTAGCTATGGCTACACCTTC.

Notes on this clone: A junction end diverges from the germline sequence, so it may reflect a read error. This chain connects TRBV29-1 to TRBJ2-3; 8 bases align to TRBD2. Germline assignment: CDR1 SQVTM and CDR2 ANQGSEA. The CDR3 runs to 15 residues. CDR3 loop: CSVQERAGVFDTQYF. CDR3 DNA: TGCAGCGTTCAAGAGCGAGCGGGGGTCTTTGATACGCAGTATTTT.

The chain has TRBV2 and TRBJ2-2; the D is unclear. Germline-derived CDR1 and CDR2 are SNHLY and FYNNEI. This CDR3 is built from 12 residues. V lost 8 bases and J 5 bases, leaving 9 bases between the germline ends. This CDR3 reads CASLISTGELFF. The CDR3 region has the DNA TGTGCCAGCCTAATATCGACCGGGGAGCTGTTTTTT.